What follows is one T cell receptor beta chain and its context. This record comes from a study of shared clonotypes between healthy human individuals. This CDR3 region has 15 residues. The V gene's germline CDR1 is SQVTM and CDR2 ANQGSEA. Deletions cut 7 bases from V and 0 bases from J, with 16 bases between. Measured with immunoSEQ multiplex PCR; TCRdb has only the in-frame clones, and not every one. The top ten hold roughly 1.4% of the sample, which has some 1 million clones, roughly 80% seen once. The V gene is TRBV29-1, the J gene TRBJ2-1; D possibly corresponds to TRBD2 (7 bases). The receptor was derived from a man between 18 and 35 years old in good health. The sequencing sample was made of memory CD4+ T cells sorted from blood. The subset is: CD45RA-negative fraction. CDR3 in amino acids: CSGRRGGSSYNEQFF. CDR3 DNA sequence: TGCAGCGGTCGAAGGGGGGGGAGCTCCTACAATGAGCAGTTCTTC.